These 17 T cell receptor beta chains were all obtained from the same sample, sequenced in a study of T-cell memory formation after mild COVID-19. TCRdb reprocessed the 5' RACE reads via MiXCR and lists one record per CDR3 protein. The sample includes some 130,000 distinct CDR3 sequences, about a sixth of them seen just once. The sequencing sample was made of PBMCs or a T cell subset sorted from them (not recorded which). All receptors derive from a man aged 18 to 30 who had mild COVID-19 (a few samples of this study predate the infection). Cell type and time point are not known.

The chain couples TRBV9 to TRBJ2-3, with 8 bases identical to TRBD2. Germline CDR1 and CDR2: SGDLS and YYNGEE. The trim removed 4 bases at V and 1 base at J, leaving 17 bases unmatched. The CDR3 length is 19 residues. CDR3 amino acids: CASSPRRRGGGQGTDTQYF. CDR3 coding DNA: TGTGCCAGCAGCCCCCGGCGGAGGGGCGGGGGGCAAGGCACAGATACGCAGTATTTT.

This chain uses TRBV5-1 with TRBJ2-5; TRBD1 aligns across 8 bases. V was clipped by 7 bases and J by 5 bases; unmatched bases: 13. Germline assignment: CDR1 SGHRS and CDR2 YFSETQ. This CDR3 is 15 amino acids long. In DNA, the CDR3 is TGCGCCAGCGGCGGACAGGGAGCGGCCAGGGAGACCCAGTACTTC. As protein: CASGGQGAARETQYF.

The chain links TRBV29-1 to TRBJ2-7; TRBD1 matches 7 bases. Germline V CDR1 and CDR2: SQVTM, ANQGSEA. Trimming cost V 6 bases and J 5 bases; bases outside gene matches: 7. CDR3 length: 12 amino acids. CDR3 loop: CSVRQGRNEQYF. In nucleotides, the CDR3 is TGCAGCGTCCGACAGGGAAGGAACGAGCAGTACTTC.

This clonotype was recorded only once. The CDR3: CASSLVWLQGAWYGYTF. The CDR3 bases are TGTGCCAGCAGCTTAGTGTGGTTACAGGGGGCATGGTATGGCTACACCTTC. V gene TRBV7-8 combines with J gene TRBJ1-2; 9 positions agree with TRBD1. Germline V lookup: CDR1 SGHVS, CDR2 FQNEAQ. The CDR3 is 17 residues long. V was clipped by 1 base and J by 5 bases; unmatched bases: 11.

This clonotype came up a few times. This chain links TRBV19 with TRBJ2-3, with unresolved D. V lost 10 bases to trimming and J lost 10 bases, with 18 bases between them. CDR1 and CDR2 from the germline V gene are LNHDA and SQIVND (reference sequence). The CDR3 is 12 residues long. The CDR3 region has the DNA TGTGCCACCGGAAGACCGGGCCAGCCGCAGTATTTT. Amino acid sequence: CATGRPGQPQYF.

This clonotype was counted between two and nine times. V gene TRBV7-8 combines with J gene TRBJ2-7, with D perhaps matching TRBD1 (5 bases). Germline assignment: CDR1 SGHVS and CDR2 FQNEAQ. Deletions cut 3 bases from V and 2 bases from J, with 20 bases between. This CDR3 comprises 17 residues. The CDR3 sequence: CASSFSTATLLAYEQYF. CDR3 in DNA: TGTGCCAGCAGCTTTTCGACAGCCACCTTACTTGCCTACGAGCAGTACTTC.

The chain has TRBV27 and TRBJ2-3, with D uncertain. Between the trimmed V and J ends, which lost 5 bases and 4 bases, there was a span of 10 bases. There are 13 residues in the CDR3. Germline CDR1 and CDR2: MNHEY and SMNVEV (reference sequence). CDR3 sequence (DNA): TGTGCCAGCAGTGTCATAGTGGCAGATACGCAGTATTTT. Encoded protein: CASSVIVADTQYF.

This clonotype was recorded many times. This sequence joins TRBV9 and TRBJ2-5; TRBD1 aligns across 8 bases. This CDR3 region has 13 residues. Looked up from germline, CDR1 is SGDLS and CDR2 is YYNGEE. The V and J ends lost 3 bases and 4 bases, in that order; junction bases with no gene match: 2. The CDR3 DNA reads as TGTGCCAGCAGCGGGACAGGGCGAGAGACCCAGTACTTC. Translating gives CASSGTGRETQYF.

This CDR3 reads CSVADFHQPQHF. DNA for the CDR3: TGCAGCGTTGCGGACTTCCATCAGCCCCAGCATTTT. The chain employs TRBV29-1 and TRBJ1-5, with D hard to call. The germline CDR1 and CDR2 sequences are SQVTM and ANQGSEA. V lost 4 bases to trimming and J lost 5 bases, with 9 bases between them. There are 12 residues in the CDR3. Filled out from reference TRBV29-1 and TRBJ1-5, the complete variable domain reads SAVISQKPSRDICQRGTSLTIQCQVDSQVTMMFWYRQQPGQSLTLIATANQGSEATYESGFVIDKFPISRPNLTFSTLTVSNMSPEDSSIYLCSVADFHQPQHFGDGTRLSIL.

In its sample, this clonotype was seen a few times. The rearrangement uses TRBV11-1 and TRBJ2-3; 7 nucleotides align to TRBD1. This CDR3 has 16 amino acids. The junction had 11 bases not matched to a gene; V was cut back by 5 bases and J by 3 bases. CDR1 SGHAT and CDR2 FQDESV come from the germline V gene (reference sequence). DNA of the CDR3: TGTGCCAGCAGCGTAGGGATCAACAGGGGAACAGATACGCAGTATTTT. As protein: CASSVGINRGTDTQYF. The full variable domain, in which reference TRBV11-1 and TRBJ2-3 provide the parts outside the CDR3, is EAEVAQSPRYKITEKSQAVAFWCDPISGHATLYWYRQILGQGPELLVQFQDESVVDDSQLPKDRFSAERLKGVDSTLKIQPAELGDSAMYLCASSVGINRGTDTQYFGPGTRLTVL.

The sample holds many counts of this clonotype. This chain uses TRBV5-1 with TRBJ2-5, with D perhaps TRBD2 (5 bases). This CDR3 is 13 amino acids long. Germline CDR1 reads SGHRS; CDR2 reads YFSETQ. Trimming removed 6 bases from V and 0 bases from J, with 9 bases in between. The CDR3 nucleotides are TGCGCCAGCAACCCGGGAAACCAAGAGACCCAGTACTTC. Encoded protein: CASNPGNQETQYF.

The V gene is TRBV5-1, the J gene TRBJ2-5, with 11 bases identical to TRBD2. CDR1 is SGHRS and CDR2 is YFSETQ in the germline V gene. V shed 4 bases and J 5 bases; nucleotides not matched to a gene: 10. The CDR3 runs 16 residues. This CDR3 reads CASSTSGSALLETQYF. The CDR3 DNA reads TGCGCCAGCAGCACTAGCGGGAGCGCGCTGTTGGAGACCCAGTACTTC.

The V call is TRBV7-2, the J call TRBJ1-4; 8 bases match TRBD1. The V segment lost 7 bases and the J segment 0 bases; nucleotides outside the gene matches: 4. The CDR3 is 15 residues long. Germline V CDR1 and CDR2: SGHTA, FQGNSA. The CDR3 region is CASNGQGATNEKLFF. CDR3 DNA: TGTGCCAGCAACGGACAGGGAGCAACTAATGAAAAACTGTTTTTT.

This sequence joins TRBV20-1 and TRBJ1-5, with 8 nucleotides matching TRBD1. Per germline, CDR1 DFQATT and CDR2 SNEGSKA (reference sequence). J lost 4 bases, V lost 4 bases, and 6 bases had no gene match. The CDR3 is made up of 14 amino acids. CDR3 protein: CSATSRTGNQPQHF. The CDR3 DNA follows: TGCAGTGCTACCTCTAGGACAGGGAATCAGCCCCAGCATTTT.

This clonotype was observed at least ten times. V is TRBV11-2 and J is TRBJ1-1; D is uncertain. The V gene lost 3 bases and the J gene lost 2 bases, with 7 bases spanning the gap. Germline V gives CDR1 SGHAT, CDR2 FQNNGV. The CDR3 has 13 residues. The CDR3, as DNA: TGTGCCAGCAGCTTGAGGAGAAACACTGAAGCTTTCTTT. This gives the protein CASSLRRNTEAFF. Supplemented by reference TRBV11-2 and TRBJ1-1, the full variable domain reads EAGVAQSPRYKIIEKRQSVAFWCNPISGHATLYWYQQILGQGPKLLIQFQNNGVVDDSQLPKDRFSAERLKGVDSTLKIQPAKLEDSAVYLCASSLRRNTEAFFGQGTRLTVV.

Ten or more counts support this clonotype. This sequence joins TRBV11-2 and TRBJ2-3; D unclear. Trimming removed 1 base from V and 4 bases from J, with 9 bases in between. The CDR3 is 14 amino acids. Germline CDR1 and CDR2: SGHAT and FQNNGV. CDR3 sequence (DNA): TGTGCCAGCAGCTTAGTTGCCGCGGCAGATACGCAGTATTTT. Its translation: CASSLVAAADTQYF.

This clonotype has more than one count but fewer than ten. The chain employs TRBV7-9 and TRBJ2-1; D tentatively fits TRBD1 or TRBD2 (5 bases each). V gave up 6 bases and J gave up 4 bases, with 25 bases separating them. Germline-derived CDR1 and CDR2 are SEHNR and FQNEAQ (reference sequence). The CDR3 has 18 residues. The CDR3 bases are TGTGCCAGCAGGAGAAAGTTAAGCGTGGTTGGGGGATACAATGAGCAGTTCTTC. Amino acids: CASRRKLSVVGGYNEQFF.